Listed below are T cell receptor beta chains from one sample, sequenced in a study of blood T cell repertoires in COVID-19. Profiled with immunoSEQ multiplex PCR; TCRdb holds only in-frame clones, not every one. The table lists 300,000 to 450,000 clones, about 88% of them singletons. Sample: peripheral blood. These receptors were collected from a human donor in a cohort sampled during active COVID-19. Both conserved end residues are part of each CDR3. Fields, in order: clone size, J gene, D gene, V gene, CDR3 DNA, CDR3 protein. A D gene is named only where the DNA matches it firmly. The size field is filled for only some rows; it gives once, few, many or a size class.

clone_size: NA; j_call: TRBJ2-2; d_call: NA; v_call: TRBV19; cdr3_nt: TGTGCCAGTAGTTCAAGGGGCGCCGGGGAGCTGTTTTTT; cdr3_aa: CASSSRGAGELFF
clone_size: NA; j_call: TRBJ1-1; d_call: NA; v_call: TRBV19; cdr3_nt: TGTGCCAGTAGTATATCGCCCCGGGGAGAAAACACTGAAGCTTTCTTT; cdr3_aa: CASSISPRGENTEAFF
clone_size: few; j_call: TRBJ2-2; d_call: NA; v_call: TRBV3-1/TRBV3-2; cdr3_nt: TGTGCCAGCAGCCTGACTATCGGGGACGGGGAGCTGTTTTTT; cdr3_aa: CASSLTIGDGELFF
clone_size: NA; j_call: TRBJ2-4; d_call: TRBD1; v_call: TRBV29-1; cdr3_nt: TGCAGCGGGACAGGGATGGGGATTCAGTACTTC; cdr3_aa: CSGTGMGIQYF
clone_size: once; j_call: TRBJ2-3; d_call: TRBD2; v_call: TRBV5-1; cdr3_nt: TGCGCCAGCAGCTTGGGGGTAGCGGGAGTTACAGATACGCAGTATTTT; cdr3_aa: CASSLGVAGVTDTQYF
clone_size: NA; j_call: TRBJ1-4; d_call: TRBD1; v_call: TRBV3-1/TRBV3-2; cdr3_nt: TGTGCCAGCGGGGACAGCCTTAATGAAAAACTGTTTTTT; cdr3_aa: CASGDSLNEKLFF
clone_size: NA; j_call: TRBJ1-1; d_call: NA; v_call: TRBV11-2; cdr3_nt: TGTGCCAGCAGCGCGGACAGCATGAACACTGAAGCTTTCTTT; cdr3_aa: CASSADSMNTEAFF
clone_size: once; j_call: TRBJ2-1; d_call: TRBD1; v_call: TRBV19; cdr3_nt: TGTGCCAGTAATAAATGGCTTAGGACAGGGATTCCTAATGAGCAGTTCTTC; cdr3_aa: CASNKWLRTGIPNEQFF
clone_size: once; j_call: TRBJ1-2; d_call: NA; v_call: TRBV7-8; cdr3_nt: TGTGCCAGCAGCTCCGGAGGGACCTATGGCTACACCTTC; cdr3_aa: CASSSGGTYGYTF
clone_size: NA; j_call: TRBJ2-5; d_call: NA; v_call: TRBV7-7; cdr3_nt: TGTGCTAGCAGCTTAGGAGACAGCCAAGAGACCCAGTACTTC; cdr3_aa: CASSLGDSQETQYF
clone_size: once; j_call: TRBJ2-3; d_call: NA; v_call: TRBV7-3; cdr3_nt: TGTGCCAGCAGCTTATCAGGGGCTGGCACAGATACGCAGTATTTT; cdr3_aa: CASSLSGAGTDTQYF
clone_size: NA; j_call: TRBJ1-2; d_call: NA; v_call: TRBV4-2; cdr3_nt: TGTGCCAGCAGCCACCGGGGGGCACCCCGCTCCTATGGCTACACCTTC; cdr3_aa: CASSHRGAPRSYGYTF
clone_size: NA; j_call: TRBJ2-1; d_call: TRBD2; v_call: TRBV7-3; cdr3_nt: TGTGCCAGCAGCGTTAATAGCGGGAGCTCCTACAATGAGCAGTTCTTC; cdr3_aa: CASSVNSGSSYNEQFF
clone_size: NA; j_call: TRBJ2-5; d_call: NA; v_call: TRBV20-1; cdr3_nt: TGCAGTGCTGGTGAGGCGGATCCGGGGGAGACCCAGTACTTC; cdr3_aa: CSAGEADPGETQYF
clone_size: NA; j_call: TRBJ1-2; d_call: TRBD1; v_call: TRBV29-1; cdr3_nt: TGCAGCGTTGAAGAGACAGGGAATGGTGGCTACACCTTC; cdr3_aa: CSVEETGNGGYTF
clone_size: NA; j_call: TRBJ2-2; d_call: TRBD2; v_call: TRBV7-3; cdr3_nt: TGTGCCAGCAGCCCCTCTAGCGGGGGGGCCGGCGGGGAGCTGTTTTTT; cdr3_aa: CASSPSSGGAGGELFF
clone_size: NA; j_call: TRBJ2-1; d_call: TRBD2; v_call: TRBV13; cdr3_nt: TGTGCCAGCAGCCTAAGGACTAGCGGCTACAATGAGCAGTTCTTC; cdr3_aa: CASSLRTSGYNEQFF
clone_size: NA; j_call: TRBJ1-2; d_call: TRBD1; v_call: TRBV7-9; cdr3_nt: TGTGCCAGCAGCTTAGCCGGACAGGGACATGGCTACACCTTC; cdr3_aa: CASSLAGQGHGYTF
clone_size: NA; j_call: TRBJ1-3; d_call: NA; v_call: TRBV5-1; cdr3_nt: TGCGCCAGCAGCTTGGACTATTACGGAAACACCATATATTTT; cdr3_aa: CASSLDYYGNTIYF
clone_size: NA; j_call: TRBJ2-5; d_call: NA; v_call: TRBV5-1; cdr3_nt: TGCGCCAGCAGCTACCCGACAGAAGAACCTCATACCTCCCAAGAGACCCAGTACTTC; cdr3_aa: CASSYPTEEPHTSQETQYF
clone_size: NA; j_call: TRBJ1-4; d_call: NA; v_call: TRBV30; cdr3_nt: TGTGCCTGGAGTGTAAGCCTACAGGGTGGAAAACTGTTTTTT; cdr3_aa: CAWSVSLQGGKLFF
clone_size: NA; j_call: TRBJ2-1; d_call: NA; v_call: TRBV28; cdr3_nt: TGTGCCAGCAGTTCCCCGGGACACGGTGAGCAGTTCTTC; cdr3_aa: CASSSPGHGEQFF
clone_size: NA; j_call: TRBJ2-3; d_call: TRBD2; v_call: TRBV4-2; cdr3_nt: TGTGCCAGCAGCCAAGACGGGGGGATCGCAGATACGCAGTATTTT; cdr3_aa: CASSQDGGIADTQYF
clone_size: NA; j_call: TRBJ2-7; d_call: NA; v_call: TRBV9; cdr3_nt: TGTGCCAGCAGCGTAGGGAGAGGAGCACCCAACGGCGAGCAGTACTTC; cdr3_aa: CASSVGRGAPNGEQYF
clone_size: NA; j_call: TRBJ1-6; d_call: NA; v_call: TRBV13; cdr3_nt: TGTGCCAGCAGCTCCAGGCAGTTACCCCTCCACTTT; cdr3_aa: CASSSRQLPLHF
clone_size: NA; j_call: TRBJ2-7; d_call: TRBD2; v_call: TRBV30; cdr3_nt: TGTGCCTGGAGTGTACTAGCGCCCTCGGGAGAGCAGTACTTC; cdr3_aa: CAWSVLAPSGEQYF